These 27 T cell receptor beta chains originate from one sample sequenced in a study of blood T cell repertoires in COVID-19. The data were produced by immunoSEQ multiplex PCR, yet TCRdb's version contains in-frame clones alone and is incomplete. The table records fewer than 450,000 clones, 90% of them present only once. The sample comprised PBMCs or T cells enriched from blood (not recorded which). The receptors come from a man in his late teens or twenties who had recovered from COVID-19.

V usage is TRBV2 and J usage is TRBJ1-2; D is perhaps TRBD1 (6 bases). The CDR3 length is 14 residues. Germline V gene lookup returns CDR1 SNHLY and CDR2 FYNNEI. Trimming took off 5 bases at V and 6 bases at J, with 16 bases between the two ends. CDR3 residues: CASSNLRGRDGYTF. The CDR3 DNA sequence: TGTGCCAGCAGTAATTTGAGGGGGAGGGATGGCTACACCTTC.

V is TRBV11-3 and J is TRBJ1-1; the match to TRBD1 covers 8 bases. The CDR3 has 13 residues. The germline V gene encodes CDR1 SGHNT and CDR2 YENEEA. V gave up 4 bases and J gave up 3 bases; unmatched junction bases: 1. The DNA of the CDR3 is TGTGCCAGCAGCTGGACAGGGTACACTGAAGCTTTCTTT. It specifies CASSWTGYTEAFF.

The V and J genes are TRBV7-8 and TRBJ1-4; no reliable D call. Germline CDR1 and CDR2: SGHVS and FQNEAQ. V shed 5 bases and J shed 7 bases, with 20 bases lying between them. The CDR3 runs to 16 residues. The DNA for the CDR3 is TGTGCCAGCAGCCGGATGTCTCCCCTAGCCTCTGAAAAACTGTTTTTT. It translates to CASSRMSPLASEKLFF. Based on the CDR3 plus reference TRBV7-8 and TRBJ1-4, the full variable domain is GAGVSQSPRYKVAKRGQDVALRCDPISGHVSLFWYQQALGQGPEFLTYFQNEAQLDKSGLPSDRFFAERPEGSVSTLKIQRTQQEDSAVYLCASSRMSPLASEKLFFGSGTQLSVL.

The chain carries TRBV2 and TRBJ1-4, with D maybe TRBD1 (6 bases). Between the trimmed V and J ends, which lost 6 bases and 3 bases, there was a span of 20 bases. The CDR3 runs to 17 residues. Germline CDR1 and CDR2: SNHLY and FYNNEI. The CDR3 here is CASRLDRLNSANEKLFF. The CDR3 nucleotides are TGTGCCAGCAGGCTAGACAGGTTGAATTCGGCTAATGAAAAACTGTTTTTT.

The chain combines TRBV7-3 with TRBJ2-2; 8 positions match TRBD1. Per germline, CDR1 SGHTA and CDR2 FQGTGA. Trimming took 5 bases from V and 7 from J; bases not matched to a gene: 6. The CDR3 runs 14 residues. CDR3 in DNA: TGTGCCAGCAGCGAAGGACAGGGTCTCGGGGAGCTGTTTTTT. Translated: CASSEGQGLGELFF.

This rearrangement joins TRBV5-1 to TRBJ2-3; D may be TRBD1 (5 bases). The V gene lost 7 bases and the J gene lost 0 bases, with 15 bases spanning the gap. Per germline, CDR1 SGHRS and CDR2 YFSETQ. The length of the CDR3 is 15 residues. The chain's CDR3 is CASGPWGPSTDTQYF. The CDR3 DNA sequence: TGCGCCAGCGGACCTTGGGGCCCTAGCACAGATACGCAGTATTTT.

Only one count was recorded for this clone. The V gene is TRBV2, the J gene TRBJ1-5, with 7 bases fitting TRBD1. The germline V gene has CDR1 SNHLY and CDR2 FYNNEI. The CDR3 consists of 15 residues. J was trimmed by 3 bases and V by 1 base; bases with no gene match: 3. CDR3 sequence reads: CASSEEQGNNQPQHF. The CDR3 DNA reads as TGTGCCAGCAGTGAAGAACAGGGGAACAATCAGCCCCAGCATTTT.

The chain carries TRBV27 and TRBJ2-3; no clear D. The CDR3 is 13 amino acids. CDR1 MNHEY and CDR2 SMNVEV come from the germline V gene (reference sequence). V was shortened by 8 bases and J by 0 bases, with 9 bases between the two germline ends. The CDR3 sequence: CASLTPSTDTQYF. In nucleotides, the CDR3 is TGTGCCAGCCTAACCCCTAGCACAGATACGCAGTATTTT.

The rearrangement joins TRBV11-3 to TRBJ1-2, with 10 bases lining up with TRBD1. The CDR3 sequence is 18 residues long. Germline CDR1 and CDR2: SGHNT and YENEEA. V gave up 1 base and J gave up 2 bases; unmatched junction bases: 10. The CDR3 sequence: CASSLAGTGVAINYGYTF. In DNA, the CDR3 is TGTGCCAGCAGCTTAGCCGGGACAGGGGTGGCCATAAACTATGGCTACACCTTC.

This chain links TRBV5-8 with TRBJ2-7, with D possibly being TRBD2 (6 bases). Between the trimmed V and J ends, which lost 3 bases and 7 bases, there was a span of 23 bases. Germline CDR1 and CDR2: SGHTS and YDEGEE. The CDR3 length is 16 residues. This chain's CDR3 is CASSYPRTTHTGEQYF. CDR3 DNA: TGTGCCAGCAGCTATCCCCGGACTACACACACGGGAGAGCAGTACTTC.

The gene calls are TRBV23-1 and TRBJ2-2, with TRBD1 matching 7 bases. TRBV23-1 is filed as an ORF, its function uncertain. The CDR3 contains 17 residues. V shed 0 bases, J shed 0 bases, and the junction held 4 bases outside the gene matches. The CDR3 here is CASSQSVGGANTGELFF. CDR3 nucleotide sequence: TGCGCCAGCAGTCAATCGGTAGGGGGCGCGAACACCGGGGAGCTGTTTTTT.

The chain links TRBV28 to TRBJ1-1; D remains ambiguous. CDR1 and CDR2 (germline): MDHEN, SYDVKM. V was cut by 2 bases and J by 4 bases, with 14 bases left in between. The CDR3 is made up of 15 amino acids. This CDR3 reads CASSLGQTIATEAFF. The CDR3 DNA sequence: TGTGCCAGCAGTTTAGGGCAGACTATAGCCACTGAAGCTTTCTTT.

In regard to this clone: Because it lacks the conserved phenylalanine or tryptophan at the end, this CDR3 is likely a read error. It is unclear where the CDR3 begins or ends on the DNA, so no DNA is shown, and the CDR3 is as TCRdb lists it. The chain has TRBV6-5 and TRBJ1-2; the table's D call, TRBD1, has no DNA check behind it. The germline V gene encodes CDR1 MNHEY and CDR2 SVGAGI. Counting both end residues, the CDR3 totals 10 amino acids. CDR3 region: CAADRVGSPL.

The rearrangement uses TRBV5-1 and TRBJ2-7, with TRBD1 as a possible D gene (5 bases). The length of the CDR3 is 15 residues. Germline-derived CDR1 and CDR2 are SGHRS and YFSETQ. V lost 0 bases to trimming and J lost 4 bases, with 14 bases between them. CDR3 nucleotide sequence: TGCGCCAGCAGCTTGGCCTTGGGGCAGGCATACGAGCAGTACTTC. This encodes CASSLALGQAYEQYF.

The rearrangement joins TRBV7-3 to TRBJ2-3, with D possibly TRBD1 on 5 matching bases. Germline assignment: CDR1 SGHTA and CDR2 FQGTGA. The V gene lost 1 base and the J gene lost 0 bases, with 14 bases spanning the gap. The CDR3 runs to 17 residues. CDR3 region: CASSLMGLSSSTDTQYF. The CDR3 nucleotides are TGTGCCAGCAGCTTAATGGGGCTGTCCTCTAGCACAGATACGCAGTATTTT.

The gene calls are TRBV2 and TRBJ1-5; 9 bases fit TRBD1. The length of the CDR3 is 16 residues. The J segment lost 1 base and the V segment lost 6 bases, leaving 7 bases of the junction unmatched. Germline V gene sequence: CDR1 SNHLY, CDR2 FYNNEI. This CDR3 reads CASRAGTGISNQPQHF. The CDR3 bases are TGTGCCAGCAGGGCCGGGACAGGGATCAGCAATCAGCCCCAGCATTTT.

As DNA, the CDR3 is TGTGCCAGCAGTTTCGAGGGGGTACCTTTCTTT. Encoded protein: CASSFEGVPFF. The rearrangement uses TRBV28 and TRBJ1-1; perhaps TRBD1 as D (6 bases). Germline CDR1 reads MDHEN; CDR2 reads SYDVKM. CDR3 length equals 11 residues. V was trimmed by 3 bases and J by 12 bases, leaving 11 bases between them.

The chain employs TRBV5-1 and TRBJ2-5; maybe TRBD2 (5 bases). Germline-derived CDR1 and CDR2 are SGHRS and YFSETQ. Trimming cost V 2 bases and J 5 bases, with 10 bases left between them. The CDR3 sequence is 13 residues long. The CDR3 sequence: CASSFEGTETQYF. CDR3 DNA sequence: TGCGCCAGCAGCTTCGAGGGTACGGAGACCCAGTACTTC.

The chain couples TRBV4-1 to TRBJ1-5, with TRBD1 as a possible D gene (5 bases). Deletions cut 6 bases from V and 5 bases from J, with 11 bases between. This CDR3 region has 13 residues. Germline CDR1 reads MGHRA; CDR2 reads YSYEKL. The CDR3 bases are TGCGCCAGCAGTCAGGGCAGGGATCAGCCCCAGCATTTT. Amino acid sequence: CASSQGRDQPQHF.

The V gene is TRBV7-2, the J gene TRBJ2-7; D is undetermined. The germline V and J ends were trimmed by 4 bases and 6 bases, with 16 bases remaining between them. Germline V CDR1 and CDR2: SGHTA, FQGNSA. This CDR3 is 14 amino acids long. CDR3 protein: CASSSRYLGSEQYF. Here the CDR3 DNA reads TGTGCCAGCAGCTCAAGATACCTAGGCTCCGAGCAGTACTTC.

The CDR3 region has the DNA TGTGCCAGTAGCTTACCGGGACAGGGGTTTGAAAAACTGTTTTTT. This translates into CASSLPGQGFEKLFF. The rearrangement joins TRBV19 to TRBJ1-4; 10 bases are shared with TRBD1. CDR1 is LNHDA and CDR2 is SQIVND in the germline V gene (reference sequence). The CDR3 totals 15 residues. Trimming at V came to 6 bases and at J to 7 bases, leaving 8 bases not matched to a gene.

The CDR3 sequence: CASSQPGTAQYF. CDR3 DNA sequence: TGTGCCAGCAGCCAACCCGGGACAGCACAGTACTTC. The chain links TRBV3-1 (or the pseudogene TRBV3-2) to TRBJ2-4; 7 nucleotides match TRBD1. Per the germline V gene, CDR1 is LGHDT and CDR2 is YNNKEL (reference sequence). The CDR3 consists of 12 residues. V lost 2 bases, J lost 13 bases, and 5 bases stayed unmatched.

The rearrangement joins TRBV28 to TRBJ1-5; D remains unclear. V shed 5 bases and J shed 6 bases, with 14 bases lying between them. CDR1 is MDHEN, CDR2 SYDVKM, per germline. The CDR3 runs 14 residues. The CDR3 bases are TGTGCCAGCAGTCGCAGTCAGGATGGTCAGCCCCAGCATTTT. This gives the protein CASSRSQDGQPQHF.

The chain recombines TRBV9 with TRBJ1-2; 8 positions match TRBD1. Germline V gene lookup returns CDR1 SGDLS and CDR2 YYNGEE. V was clipped by 3 bases and J by 4 bases; unmatched bases: 5. This CDR3 is 14 amino acids long. The CDR3, as DNA: TGTGCCAGCAGCGACAGGGGGTCCGTCTATGGCTACACCTTC. Its translation is CASSDRGSVYGYTF.

J is TRBJ2-1 and V is TRBV6-5; D perhaps matches TRBD2 (5 bases). There are 13 residues in the CDR3. V was cut by 2 bases and J by 8 bases, with 10 bases left in between. Germline V gene data show CDR1 as MNHEY and CDR2 as SVGAGI. The CDR3 reads CASSYGGVYEQFF. Here the CDR3 DNA reads TGTGCCAGCAGTTACGGAGGCGTGTATGAGCAGTTCTTC.

This clone was seen a handful of times. The CDR3 coding sequence is TGCGCCAGCAGCGGACAGGGGTATAATTCACCCCTCCACTTT. It specifies CASSGQGYNSPLHF. The rearrangement links TRBV10-2 to TRBJ1-6, with TRBD1 matching over 9 bases. The V gene's germline CDR1 is WSHSY and CDR2 SAAADI. This CDR3 comprises 14 residues. V trimming: 6 bases; J trimming: 4 bases; junction bases outside the gene matches: 1.

The V gene is TRBV11-2, the J gene TRBJ2-5; a possible D gene is TRBD2 (5 bases). V lost 3 bases, J lost 3 bases, and 8 bases lay in between. Germline V gene sequence: CDR1 SGHAT, CDR2 FQNNGV. This CDR3 has 13 residues. CDR3 sequence: CASSFSREETQYF. The CDR3 nucleotides are TGTGCCAGCAGCTTTTCGCGGGAAGAGACCCAGTACTTC.